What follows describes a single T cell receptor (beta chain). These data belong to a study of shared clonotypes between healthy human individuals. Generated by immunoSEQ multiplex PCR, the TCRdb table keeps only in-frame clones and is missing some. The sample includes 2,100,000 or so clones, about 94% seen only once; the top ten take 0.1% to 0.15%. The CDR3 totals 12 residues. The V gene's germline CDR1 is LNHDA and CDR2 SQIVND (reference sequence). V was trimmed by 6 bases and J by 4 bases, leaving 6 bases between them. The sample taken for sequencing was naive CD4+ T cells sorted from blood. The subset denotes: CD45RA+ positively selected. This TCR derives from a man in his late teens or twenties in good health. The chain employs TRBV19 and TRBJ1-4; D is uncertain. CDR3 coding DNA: TGTGCCAGTAGGGACCTTAATGAAAAACTGTTTTTT. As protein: CASRDLNEKLFF.